This T cell receptor beta chain was obtained from a study of beta chain features in type 1 diabetes. Expressed TCRB transcripts were sequenced, since all the RNA that had been isolated was reverse transcribed. Here immunoSEQ multiplex PCR was the method, and the copy in TCRdb shows in-frame clones only, minus some. Of 130,000 to 150,000 clones in the sample, under 11% were seen once. The CDR3 covers 16 residues. Looked up from germline, CDR1 is SGHTA and CDR2 is FQGNSA. Trimming took off 2 bases at V and 9 bases at J, with 20 bases between the two ends. The sequence came from a young man in good health. Sequencing was carried out using naive CD4+ T cells from blood. V is TRBV7-2 and J is TRBJ2-1; TRBD2 is a possible D gene (5 bases). The CDR3 sequence is CASSLRWGREGGEQFF. The CDR3 nucleotides are TGTGCCAGCAGCTTAAGATGGGGTAGGGAAGGAGGTGAGCAGTTCTTC.